This TCR beta chain was profiled in a study of cytomegalovirus exposure and HLA in healthy donors. CDR1 MDHEN and CDR2 SYDVKM come from the germline V gene. This CDR3 contains 16 residues. V lost 2 bases, J lost 3 bases, and 16 bases lay in between. Overall study findings and caveats: Prior analysis indicated that the majority of TCR beta V segments exhibited productivity approximately 90% or approximately 30% of the time. Some 16,000 TCR beta sequences were associated with HLA alleles at 0.05 false discovery rate in a later analysis. Presence/absence analyses took donor sequencing depth as roughly uniform.

Details on this clone: What it binds is not known.

With 60 Vbeta and 13 Jbeta primers, the PCR was carried out. Data came from immunoSEQ multiplex PCR; TCRdb stores just in-frame clones and leaves some out. The table shows 100,000 to 150,000 clones, with around 77% occurring only once. This receptor was obtained from a woman in her forties or fifties in good health and CMV-seronegative. Source material: PBMCs. This rearrangement joins TRBV28 to TRBJ1-2; the D gene is possibly TRBD1 (5 bases). The CDR3 nucleotides read TGTGCCAGCAGTTTAGGGGGGGGAGGACCCGACTATGGCTACACCTTC. Translated: CASSLGGGGPDYGYTF.